These 27 T cell receptor beta chains were all obtained from the same sample, sequenced in a study of blood T cells in healthy people across ages. A J-beta primer mix and a sample-barcoded 5' primer were used in a second PCR of roughly 7 to 12 cycles. TCRdb reanalysed the 5' RACE reads using MiXCR and keeps one entry per CDR3 protein. The data contain 890,000 or so distinct CDR3 sequences, less than 80% of them singletons. The source material was blood. The receptor source for this set is a man in his thirties or forties in good health.

This clonotype showed up just a few times. J is TRBJ1-6 and V is TRBV28; no definite D call. CDR1 MDHEN and CDR2 SYDVKM come from the germline V gene. The CDR3 runs 13 residues. V lost 10 bases and J 0 bases, leaving 7 bases between the germline ends. CDR3 sequence: CATLSSYNSPLHF. DNA for the CDR3: TGTGCCACCCTAAGCTCCTATAATTCACCCCTCCACTTT.

This clonotype appeared a few times. This sequence joins TRBV6-6 and TRBJ2-1, with 9 bases aligning to TRBD2. CDR1 is MNHNY, CDR2 SVGAGI, per germline (reference sequence). The CDR3 length is 15 residues. V was pared by 2 bases and J by 5 bases, with 4 bases of the junction left unmatched. CDR3 residues: CASSYAGGRNNEQFF. The CDR3 DNA follows: TGTGCCAGCAGTTACGCGGGGGGGAGGAACAATGAGCAGTTCTTC.

The chain employs TRBV12-3 or TRBV12-4 and TRBJ2-5; a weak D match, TRBD2 (6 bases). With 6 bases removed from V and 0 bases from J, the gap between germline ends came to 14 bases. This CDR3 is built from 15 residues. CDR3 DNA: TGTGCCAGCAGATACACACGGGGGTACCAAGAGACCCAGTACTTC. It translates to CASRYTRGYQETQYF.

J is TRBJ2-2 and V is TRBV6-2 or TRBV6-3; D ambiguous. Deletions cut 8 bases from V and 4 bases from J, with 5 bases between. The V gene's germline CDR1 is MNHEY and CDR2 SVGEGT. The CDR3 extends over 11 amino acids. The CDR3 DNA follows: TGTGCCAGCGCCACCACCGGGGAGCTGTTTTTT. Its translation is CASATTGELFF.

This chain connects TRBV9 to TRBJ2-5; either TRBD1 or TRBD2 may fit D (5 bases each). With the DNA end fitting TRBJ2-7 better, the J assignment may be wrong. Germline V lookup: CDR1 SGDLS, CDR2 YYNGEE. This CDR3 contains 15 residues. The CDR3 loop reads CASSVTGLGSDEQYF. Here the CDR3 DNA reads TGTGCCAGCAGCGTGACGGGGCTGGGGTCCGACGAGCAGTACTTC.

The genes are TRBV28 and TRBJ1-6, with no clear D. With 6 bases removed from V and 7 bases from J, the gap between germline ends came to 16 bases. There are 15 residues in the CDR3. Germline loops: CDR1 MDHEN, CDR2 SYDVKM. CDR3 nucleotide sequence: TGTGCCAGCAGCACTTATGGGGAAGCGAATTCACCCCTCCACTTT. It is translated as CASSTYGEANSPLHF.

The V call is TRBV7-8, the J call TRBJ2-3; D is unclear. The length of the CDR3 is 15 residues. Germline CDR1 is SGHVS and CDR2 is FQNEAQ. Trimming cost V 3 bases and J 1 base, with 11 bases left between them. The CDR3, as DNA: TGTGCCAGCAGCTTGTCTGGACCACGCACAGATACGCAGTATTTT. Translating gives CASSLSGPRTDTQYF.

CDR3 sequence (DNA): TGTGCCAGCAGTGACAGGGGTCGGGGGCAGTACTTC. It codes for CASSDRGRGQYF. V usage is TRBV27 and J usage is TRBJ2-7; 8 positions agree with TRBD1. Trimming at V came to 5 bases and at J to 9 bases, leaving 6 bases not matched to a gene. Germline CDR1 reads MNHEY; CDR2 reads SMNVEV (reference sequence). The CDR3 extends over 12 amino acids.

The chain carries TRBV7-9 and TRBJ1-2; TRBD1 matches at 8 bases. Germline V gene data show CDR1 as SEHNR and CDR2 as FQNEAQ (reference sequence). The CDR3 covers 14 residues. V trimming: 0 bases; J trimming: 8 bases; junction bases outside the gene matches: 5. The CDR3 loop reads CASSLAQTGAGYTF. The CDR3 nucleotides read TGTGCCAGCAGCTTAGCCCAGACAGGGGCCGGCTACACCTTC.

The V and J genes are TRBV6-8 and TRBJ1-2; D ambiguous. The CDR3 is 13 residues long. V gave up 6 bases and J gave up 5 bases, with 13 bases separating them. CDR1 is MNHGY and CDR2 is SAAAGT in the germline V gene. CDR3 sequence reads: CASREVDGYGYTF. The CDR3 DNA reads TGTGCCAGCAGAGAAGTAGACGGATATGGCTACACCTTC.

The CDR3 is CASSSGSRIAKNIQYF. CDR3 nucleotide sequence: TGTGCCAGCAGCTCAGGTTCCAGAATAGCCAAAAACATTCAGTACTTC. The chain links TRBV7-8 to TRBJ2-4; D not certain. CDR3 length equals 16 residues. CDR1 and CDR2 (germline): SGHVS, FQNEAQ. Trimming took 4 bases from V and 0 from J, leaving 13 bases between them. The whole variable domain, remainder taken from reference TRBV7-8 and TRBJ2-4, is GAGVSQSPRYKVAKRGQDVALRCDPISGHVSLFWYQQALGQGPEFLTYFQNEAQLDKSGLPSDRFFAERPEGSVSTLKIQRTQQEDSAVYLCASSSGSRIAKNIQYFGAGTRLSVL.

V gene TRBV5-1 combines with J gene TRBJ2-5, with a weak D call TRBD2 (5 bases). The V gene's germline CDR1 is SGHRS and CDR2 YFSETQ. This CDR3 spans 15 amino acids. V shed 4 bases and J shed 3 bases, with 16 bases lying between them. The CDR3 is CASSPGLRKEETQYF. The DNA for the CDR3 is TGCGCCAGCAGCCCCGGACTGCGGAAGGAAGAGACCCAGTACTTC.

The V and J genes are TRBV4-3 and TRBJ2-3, with 8 positions matching TRBD1. The V and J ends lost 5 bases and 4 bases, in that order; junction bases with no gene match: 11. CDR3 length: 16 residues. Germline V CDR1 and CDR2: LGHNA, YSLEER. For the CDR3, the DNA is TGCGCCAGCAGCGACGGCCGGGGACAGGTTGCAGATACGCAGTATTTT. Protein: CASSDGRGQVADTQYF.

This clonotype was counted many times. The rearrangement uses TRBV6-4 and TRBJ2-1; 10 nucleotides match TRBD2. Germline CDR1 MRHNA, CDR2 SNTAGT. This CDR3 is 16 amino acids long. The V segment lost 3 bases and the J segment 4 bases; nucleotides outside the gene matches: 6. The CDR3 bases are TGTGCCAGCAGTGATAGCGGGGGGCAGGAATACAATGAGCAGTTCTTC. Amino acids: CASSDSGGQEYNEQFF.

This clonotype was counted a few times. The gene calls are TRBV6-5 and TRBJ2-3; 7 bases map to TRBD1. Germline trimming cut 8 bases from V and 5 bases from J; bases unmatched to any gene: 7. The CDR3 has 13 amino acids. Germline V gene data show CDR1 as MNHEY and CDR2 as SVGAGI. The CDR3: CASREGALDTQYF. The CDR3 DNA reads as TGTGCCAGCCGTGAGGGGGCCCTAGATACGCAGTATTTT.

The chain joins TRBV12-3 or TRBV12-4 to TRBJ1-6, with 10 bases lining up with TRBD1. The CDR3 is 15 amino acids. J lost 9 bases, V lost 5 bases, and 7 bases had no gene match. CDR3 loop: CASSPSGQGFSPLHF. The CDR3 nucleotides read TGTGCCAGCAGTCCCTCGGGACAGGGGTTTTCACCCCTCCACTTT.

The sample holds a few counts of this clonotype. The chain has TRBV25-1 and TRBJ2-1; no clear D gene. Trimming stripped 2 bases from V and 4 bases from J, with 3 bases between. From germline, CDR1 is MGHDK and CDR2 SYGVNS. This CDR3 contains 12 residues. This CDR3 is CASSEPYNEQFF. CDR3 coding DNA: TGTGCCAGCAGTGAACCGTACAATGAGCAGTTCTTC.

V usage is TRBV29-1 and J usage is TRBJ2-5, with D possibly matching TRBD1 (6 bases). The J call may be faulty, since TRBJ2-7 better matches the DNA end. Germline lookup yields CDR1 SQVTM and CDR2 ANQGSEA. This CDR3 spans 14 amino acids. The CDR3 protein is CSVVTRGATYEQYF. The CDR3 coding sequence is TGCAGCGTTGTTACCAGGGGTGCCACCTACGAGCAGTACTTC.

This chain joins TRBV29-1 and TRBJ2-7; unclear D gene. With 3 bases removed from V and 0 bases from J, the gap between germline ends came to 12 bases. The CDR3 extends over 14 amino acids. Germline CDR1 SQVTM, CDR2 ANQGSEA. This CDR3 is CSVEFQESSYEQYF. As DNA, the CDR3 is TGCAGCGTTGAGTTTCAGGAGAGCTCCTACGAGCAGTACTTC.

This rearrangement joins TRBV7-3 to TRBJ2-1; D is tentatively TRBD1 or TRBD2 (7 bases each). Germline V CDR1 and CDR2: SGHTA, FQGTGA. CDR3 length: 15 residues. V gave up 6 bases and J gave up 8 bases, with 20 bases separating them. The CDR3 nucleotides are TGTGCCAGCAGTTCACAGGGGAGGGTAATGGATGAGCAGTTCTTC. It specifies CASSSQGRVMDEQFF.

This chain joins TRBV7-2 and TRBJ2-3; 11 bases agree with TRBD2. This CDR3 has 16 residues. Germline CDR1 reads SGHTA; CDR2 reads FQGNSA. With V trimmed by 3 bases and J by 4 bases, 6 bases remained unmatched. The CDR3 region has the DNA TGTGCCAGCAGCTTGGAAGGGACTAGCGGACCAGATACGCAGTATTTT. Its protein product is CASSLEGTSGPDTQYF.

The V and J genes are TRBV5-1 and TRBJ1-6, with D perhaps matching TRBD1 (5 bases). The CDR3 has 14 residues. The germline V gene has CDR1 SGHRS and CDR2 YFSETQ. V was trimmed by 8 bases and J by 7 bases, leaving 16 bases between them. CDR3 loop: CASGMEGTNSPLHF. The CDR3 DNA reads TGCGCCAGTGGGATGGAGGGGACGAATTCACCCCTCCACTTT. Based on the CDR3 plus reference TRBV5-1 and TRBJ1-6, the full variable domain is KAGVTQTPRYLIKTRGQQVTLSCSPISGHRSVSWYQQTPGQGLQFLFEYFSETQRNKGNFPGRFSGRQFSNSRSEMNVSTLELGDSALYLCASGMEGTNSPLHFGNGTRLTVT.

V gene TRBV14 combines with J gene TRBJ2-1, with TRBD2 as a possible D gene (6 bases). The end of the DNA aligns better with TRBJ2-7, so the J call may be wrong. The CDR3 sequence is 19 residues long. Looked up from germline, CDR1 is SGHDN and CDR2 is FVKESK. The CDR3 region is CASSQDDIRTTSSYNEQYF. The CDR3 coding sequence is TGTGCCAGCAGCCAAGACGATATAAGGACAACTAGCTCCTACAATGAGCAGTACTTC.

This sequence joins TRBV7-2 and TRBJ2-7, with a tentative D call TRBD1 (5 bases). The CDR3 consists of 15 residues. V was shortened by 2 bases and J by 5 bases, with 16 bases between the two germline ends. Germline V gene lookup returns CDR1 SGHTA and CDR2 FQGNSA. The CDR3 here is CASSLRWQGDDEQYF. The CDR3 DNA reads TGTGCCAGCAGCTTAAGGTGGCAGGGTGACGACGAGCAGTACTTC.

CDR3 sequence (DNA): TGTGCCAGCAAACAGGGGGGATACCAAGAGACCCAGTACTTC. This sequence encodes CASKQGGYQETQYF. This rearrangement joins TRBV28 to TRBJ2-5; 8 nucleotides line up with TRBD1. The CDR3 loop spans 14 amino acids. The germline V gene encodes CDR1 MDHEN and CDR2 SYDVKM. The V gene end was trimmed by 7 bases and the J gene end by 0 bases; junction bases not matched to a gene: 4.

This clonotype was detected a few times. The chain has TRBV15 and TRBJ2-1; D is perhaps TRBD2 (5 bases). V was shortened by 0 bases and J by 7 bases, with 16 bases between the two germline ends. The V gene's germline CDR1 is LNHNV and CDR2 YYDKDF (reference sequence). The CDR3 contains 16 residues. CDR3 nucleotides: TGTGCCACCAGCAGAGATCCCCCAGGACTGGAGAATGAGCAGTTCTTC. This translates into CATSRDPPGLENEQFF.

The chain couples TRBV12-3 or TRBV12-4 to TRBJ1-2; 11 bases are shared with TRBD1. CDR3 size: 14 residues. The V segment lost 7 bases and the J segment 4 bases; nucleotides outside the gene matches: 5. The CDR3 reads CASTLGTGGYGYTF. The CDR3 region has the DNA TGTGCCAGCACTCTTGGGACAGGGGGCTATGGCTACACCTTC.